A single sample gave rise to the 4 T cell receptor beta chains below, sequenced in a study of OX40 agonist ivuxolimab in advanced cancers. Profiling relied on immunoSEQ multiplex PCR, and the TCRdb table lists in-frame clones only, not all of them. The sample includes around 49,000 clones, about 86% of them seen just once. Material: CD4+ or CD8+ T cells sorted from blood, obtained in a trial of the OX40 agonist ivuxolimab. The receptors originated from an adult with an advanced solid tumor such as melanoma, head and neck, liver or kidney cancer.

The chain is built from TRBV4-3 and TRBJ2-7, with TRBD2 identical over 8 bases. CDR1 and CDR2 (germline): LGHNA, YSLEER. This CDR3 has 15 amino acids. J lost 4 bases, V lost 2 bases, and 7 bases had no gene match. CDR3 sequence (DNA): TGCGCCAGCAGCCAAAATAGCGGGAAGGGATACGAGCAGTACTTC. This gives the protein CASSQNSGKGYEQYF.

The chain carries TRBV2 and TRBJ1-2; 7 bases map to TRBD1. Germline CDR1 is SNHLY and CDR2 is FYNNEI. This CDR3 region has 14 residues. Germline trimming cut 6 bases from V and 7 bases from J; bases unmatched to any gene: 11. The CDR3 protein is CASSAGTANLGYTF. The CDR3 nucleotides read TGTGCCAGCAGCGCCGGGACAGCAAACCTTGGCTACACCTTC.

This clone was counted at least ten times. This rearrangement joins TRBV6-8 to TRBJ1-3; D is possibly TRBD1 (5 bases). V lost 2 bases and J 9 bases, leaving 17 bases between the germline ends. The CDR3 sequence is 15 residues long. Germline V CDR1 and CDR2: MNHGY, SAAAGT. The CDR3 loop reads CASSYGGGPLGTIYF. CDR3 nucleotide sequence: TGTGCCAGCAGTTACGGTGGGGGACCTCTGGGCACCATATATTTT.

This clone was counted only a few times. In DNA, the CDR3 is TGTGCCAGCAGCACCCCGGGGGCTGGAAACACCATATATTTT. It codes for CASSTPGAGNTIYF. The V call is TRBV7-9, the J call TRBJ1-3, with D possibly matching TRBD1 (5 bases). V lost 5 bases to trimming and J lost 2 bases, with 10 bases between them. The CDR3 extends over 14 amino acids. Germline assignment: CDR1 SEHNR and CDR2 FQNEAQ (reference sequence).